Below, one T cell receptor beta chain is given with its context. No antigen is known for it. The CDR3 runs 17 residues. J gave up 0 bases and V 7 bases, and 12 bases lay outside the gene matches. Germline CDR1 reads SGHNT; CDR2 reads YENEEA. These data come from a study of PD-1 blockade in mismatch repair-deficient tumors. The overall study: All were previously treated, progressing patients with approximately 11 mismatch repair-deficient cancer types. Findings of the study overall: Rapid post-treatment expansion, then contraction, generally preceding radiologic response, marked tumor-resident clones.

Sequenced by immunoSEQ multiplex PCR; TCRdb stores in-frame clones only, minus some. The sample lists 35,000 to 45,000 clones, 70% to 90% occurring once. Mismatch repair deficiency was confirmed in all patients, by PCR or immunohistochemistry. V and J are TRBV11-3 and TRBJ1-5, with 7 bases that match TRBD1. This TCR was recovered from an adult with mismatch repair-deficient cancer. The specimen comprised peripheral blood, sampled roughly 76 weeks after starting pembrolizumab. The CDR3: CASILLCGTDSNQPQHF. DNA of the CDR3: TGTGCCAGCATCCTACTATGTGGGACAGATAGCAATCAGCCCCAGCATTTT.